This TCR beta chain was sequenced during a study of shared clonotypes between healthy human individuals. Sequenced by immunoSEQ multiplex PCR; TCRdb stores in-frame clones only, minus some. The profile shows roughly 2,300,000 clones, roughly 90% of them singletons. The CDR3 sequence is 11 residues long. Germline V gene lookup returns CDR1 DFQATT and CDR2 SNEGSKA (reference sequence). V was clipped by 6 bases and J by 10 bases, with 13 bases between them. Regarding the study as a whole: Represented diversity, genetic and exposure-history alike, was limited by few donors.

Of note for this clone: Its antigen is not known.

The receptor comes from a man younger than 30 in good health. Some clones in this sample may be carry-over from other donors' samples. The sequenced sample was naive CD4+ T cells from PBMCs. Described subset: CD45RA+ positively selected. The J gene is TRBJ2-1, the V gene TRBV20-1; no clear D. The CDR3 loop is CSAPPGDEQFF. CDR3 bases: TGCAGTGCCCCACCTGGTGACGAGCAGTTCTTC.